The 23 T cell receptor beta chains given below trace back to one sample, sequenced in a study of shared clonotypes between healthy human individuals. Only in-frame clones appear in the TCRdb table, and some are missing; sequencing was by immunoSEQ multiplex PCR. The repertoire has some 2.1 million clones, 80% to 95% of them found once; the top ten carry 1.5% to 2%. Terminally differentiated effector memory CD45RA+ cells were excluded by CCR7 positive selection of CD45RO-negative cells. Material: naive CD8+ T cells from PBMCs. The source is a man aged 18 to 29 in good health. Some clones in this sample may be carry-over from other donors' samples.

The chain combines TRBV2 with TRBJ2-3; 10 bases line up with TRBD2. Per the germline V gene, CDR1 is SNHLY and CDR2 is FYNNEI. The CDR3 is 21 residues long. Trimming cost V 2 bases and J 0 bases; bases outside gene matches: 17. CDR3 amino acids: CASSELFTLSGRAGSTDTQYF. In DNA form, the CDR3 reads TGTGCCAGCAGTGAACTTTTTACTCTCAGCGGGAGGGCCGGGAGCACAGATACGCAGTATTTT.

V usage is TRBV28 and J usage is TRBJ2-1; 8 positions agree with TRBD1. The CDR3 is made up of 17 amino acids. V shed 6 bases and J 9 bases; nucleotides not matched to a gene: 19. Germline values: CDR1 MDHEN, CDR2 SYDVKM. This CDR3 is CASSLSLRGPPLGEQFF. The CDR3 bases are TGTGCCAGCAGCCTGTCCCTCAGGGGGCCCCCACTAGGTGAGCAGTTCTTC.

The rearrangement links TRBV27 to TRBJ2-1; no definite D call. The V end lost 6 bases, the J end lost 6 bases, and 15 bases lay between the germline ends. CDR1 is MNHEY and CDR2 is SMNVEV in the germline V gene (reference sequence). The CDR3 has 14 amino acids. The CDR3 region is CASSPDDNPNEQFF. CDR3 nucleotide sequence: TGTGCCAGCAGCCCCGACGACAATCCCAATGAGCAGTTCTTC.

The rearrangement uses TRBV11-2 and TRBJ2-3, with 8 bases matching TRBD2. Germline trimming cut 2 bases from V and 6 bases from J; bases unmatched to any gene: 13. There are 17 residues in the CDR3. Germline-derived CDR1 and CDR2 are SGHAT and FQNNGV. CDR3 protein: CASSLIDLAGTNDTQYF. The CDR3 region has the DNA TGTGCCAGCAGCTTAATAGATTTAGCGGGAACCAACGATACGCAGTATTTT.

This clone was seen a single time. The CDR3 coding sequence is TGCGCCAGCAGCTTGGTGCCGGGCCAGTCTCCATACGAGCAGTACTTC. This encodes CASSLVPGQSPYEQYF. The rearrangement joins TRBV5-1 to TRBJ2-7; D gene unclear. This CDR3 region has 16 residues. In germline, CDR1 is SGHRS, CDR2 YFSETQ. The V gene lost 0 bases and the J gene lost 4 bases, with 17 bases spanning the gap.

The chain carries TRBV9 and TRBJ2-2, with 10 bases fitting TRBD2. This CDR3 is built from 18 residues. Per the germline V gene, CDR1 is SGDLS and CDR2 is YYNGEE. After removal of 3 bases from V and 3 bases from J, the junction contained 11 bases not matched to a gene. CDR3 coding DNA: TGTGCCAGCAGCGGCGCTGGTCTAGCGGGAGTGGACACCGGGGAGCTGTTTTTT. Residues: CASSGAGLAGVDTGELFF.

In regard to this clone: The same CDR3 also results from other DNA sequences found in this sample. The chain uses TRBV7-9 and TRBJ1-2; perhaps TRBD1 as D (6 bases). The V gene lost 0 bases and the J gene lost 3 bases, with 8 bases spanning the gap. The germline V gene has CDR1 SEHNR and CDR2 FQNEAQ (reference sequence). The CDR3 is 14 residues long. CDR3 in amino acids: CASSLAAGDYGYTF. CDR3 DNA sequence: TGTGCCAGCAGCTTAGCTGCAGGGGACTATGGCTACACCTTC.

The chain has TRBV28 and TRBJ1-4, with 8 bases fitting TRBD1. CDR1 and CDR2 from the germline V gene are MDHEN and SYDVKM. The CDR3 contains 17 residues. The ends lost 1 base at V and 4 bases at J; junction bases unmatched: 8. The CDR3 region has the DNA TGTGCCAGCAGTTTATTAAGACCGGGACAGGTTAATGAAAAACTGTTTTTT. This sequence encodes CASSLLRPGQVNEKLFF.

The J gene is TRBJ2-7, the V gene TRBV29-1; TRBD1 is a possible D gene (6 bases). The CDR3 extends over 14 amino acids. CDR1 and CDR2 (germline): SQVTM, ANQGSEA. The V and J ends lost 7 bases and 3 bases respectively, with 19 bases between them. For the CDR3, the DNA is TGCAGCGCCCGGACAGCCCCATTTGTCTACGAGCAGTACTTC. Amino acids: CSARTAPFVYEQYF.

Only a few counts were recorded for this clone. The chain employs TRBV25-1 and TRBJ2-1; D is unresolved. This CDR3 contains 16 residues. Germline CDR1 reads MGHDK; CDR2 reads SYGVNS. The germline V and J ends were trimmed by 3 bases and 4 bases, with 16 bases remaining between them. As DNA, the CDR3 is TGTGCCAGCAGTGATAAGGCGAGGAGCGTATACAATGAGCAGTTCTTC. It translates to CASSDKARSVYNEQFF.

V usage is TRBV19 and J usage is TRBJ2-1; 10 bases map to TRBD2. Germline loops: CDR1 LNHDA, CDR2 SQIVND (reference sequence). J lost 7 bases, V lost 9 bases, and 9 bases had no gene match. The CDR3 spans 14 residues. CDR3 DNA sequence: TGTGCCAGGCTAGCGGGAGAATGTCGGAATGAGCAGTTCTTC. Translating gives CARLAGECRNEQFF.

The rearrangement uses TRBV7-3 and TRBJ2-3; TRBD2 matches 8 bases. Germline lookup yields CDR1 SGHTA and CDR2 FQGTGA. This CDR3 has 15 residues. With 1 base clipped from V and 6 bases from J, the junction kept 6 bases outside the gene matches. CDR3 nucleotide sequence: TGTGCCAGCAGCTTAATTCGACTAGCGAGGGATACGCAGTATTTT. This sequence encodes CASSLIRLARDTQYF.

This clone was counted a single time. The CDR3 sequence is CASSEGWNTEAFF. The CDR3 coding sequence is TGCGCCAGCAGTGAAGGTTGGAACACTGAAGCTTTCTTT. The chain uses TRBV10-1 and TRBJ1-1, with D uncertain. This CDR3 is built from 13 residues. CDR1 and CDR2 (germline): WNHNN, SYGVQD (reference sequence). V shed 3 bases and J shed 1 base, with 6 bases lying between them.

The CDR3, as DNA: TGTGCCAGCAGCCCGGGACAGGGGGAGATCCTAGGGACCCAGTACTTC. This translates into CASSPGQGEILGTQYF. The chain uses TRBV9 and TRBJ2-5; TRBD1 matches 11 bases. Germline V gives CDR1 SGDLS, CDR2 YYNGEE. This CDR3 spans 16 amino acids. Trimming removed 4 bases from V and 7 bases from J; junction bases left unmatched: 12. Supplemented by reference TRBV9 and TRBJ2-5, the full variable domain reads DSGVTQTPKHLITATGQRVTLRCSPRSGDLSVYWYQQSLDQGLQFLIQYYNGEERAKGNILERFSAQQFPDLHSELNLSSLELGDSALYFCASSPGQGEILGTQYFGPGTRLLVL.

The chain is built from TRBV18 and TRBJ1-1, with D possibly matching TRBD1 (6 bases). This CDR3 has 17 residues. The ends were cut back, 2 bases at V and 5 bases at J, with 21 bases in the middle. Germline-derived CDR1 and CDR2 are KGHSH and LQKENI. Here the CDR3 reads CASSPGPKQGAGTEAFF. In DNA, the CDR3 is TGTGCCAGCTCACCAGGGCCCAAACAGGGCGCGGGAACTGAAGCTTTCTTT.

The V call is TRBV7-9, the J call TRBJ1-6; D gene uncertain. V was trimmed by 5 bases and J by 5 bases, leaving 7 bases between them. Germline lookup yields CDR1 SEHNR and CDR2 FQNEAQ (reference sequence). The CDR3 has 13 residues. CDR3 in DNA: TGTGCCAGCAGCGGCCCAAATAATTCACCCCTCCACTTT. Translation: CASSGPNNSPLHF. Full variable domain (remainder filled in from reference TRBV7-9 and TRBJ1-6): DTGVSQNPRHKITKRGQNVTFRCDPISEHNRLYWYRQTLGQGPEFLTYFQNEAQLEKSRLLSDRFSAERPKGSFSTLEIQRTEQGDSAMYLCASSGPNNSPLHFGNGTRLTVT.

V gene TRBV27 combines with J gene TRBJ2-7; 11 bases align to TRBD2. The CDR3 is made up of 15 amino acids. Germline V gives CDR1 MNHEY, CDR2 SMNVEV (reference sequence). J was trimmed by 1 base and V by 3 bases; bases with no gene match: 2. The CDR3, as DNA: TGTGCCAGCAGTTTGGGACTAGCGGTTTCCTACGAGCAGTACTTC. Its protein product is CASSLGLAVSYEQYF.

V usage is TRBV2 and J usage is TRBJ1-3; 10 nucleotides agree with TRBD1. CDR1 and CDR2 from the germline V gene are SNHLY and FYNNEI. V lost 7 bases, J lost 8 bases, and 17 bases stayed unmatched. The CDR3 runs 17 residues. DNA of the CDR3: TGTGCCAGCACATGGGACAGGGGTGGATCCGGAGGGCACACCATATATTTT. Translating it yields CASTWDRGGSGGHTIYF.

This clone was picked up one time. V gene TRBV10-1 combines with J gene TRBJ2-3, with 11 bases aligning to TRBD2. This CDR3 region has 19 residues. Germline V gene data show CDR1 as WNHNN and CDR2 as SYGVQD (reference sequence). The V segment lost 3 bases and the J segment 3 bases; nucleotides outside the gene matches: 14. The CDR3 DNA is TGCGCCAGCAGTGACACGGAGACTAGCGGGAATTGGCGTACAGATACGCAGTATTTT. This encodes CASSDTETSGNWRTDTQYF.

V gene TRBV13 combines with J gene TRBJ2-7; D is perhaps TRBD1 or TRBD2 (6 bases each). V dropped 0 bases and J dropped 0 bases, with 12 bases sitting between them. Germline V CDR1 and CDR2: PRHDT, FYEKMQ (reference sequence). The CDR3 is made up of 16 amino acids. In DNA form, the CDR3 reads TGTGCCAGCAGCTTAGGGGGGGGCCCTAGCTCCTACGAGCAGTACTTC. This translates into CASSLGGGPSSYEQYF. Based on the CDR3 plus reference TRBV13 and TRBJ2-7, the full variable domain is AAGVIQSPRHLIKEKRETATLKCYPIPRHDTVYWYQQGPGQDPQFLISFYEKMQSDKGSIPDRFSAQQFSDYHSELNMSSLELGDSALYFCASSLGGGPSSYEQYFGPGTRLTVT.

This sequence joins TRBV13 and TRBJ2-5, with TRBD1 matching 9 bases. The CDR3 sequence is 16 residues long. Trimming cost V 6 bases and J 3 bases; bases outside gene matches: 11. CDR1 PRHDT and CDR2 FYEKMQ come from the germline V gene (reference sequence). The CDR3 sequence is CASRSSGRTGEETQYF. The CDR3 nucleotides are TGTGCCAGCAGATCAAGTGGCCGGACAGGGGAAGAGACCCAGTACTTC.

This clone came up a few times. V and J are TRBV30 and TRBJ1-1, with D hard to call. The germline gives CDR1 GTSNPN, CDR2 SVGIG (reference sequence). CDR3 length: 12 residues. Trimming removed 3 bases from V and 5 bases from J, with 10 bases in between. The CDR3 spells CAWRKGWTEAFF. Written as DNA, the CDR3 is TGTGCCTGGAGGAAAGGGTGGACTGAAGCTTTCTTT.

This sequence joins TRBV20-1 and TRBJ1-2, with D unresolved. The V end was cut by 1 base, the J end by 8 bases, with 8 bases between. Germline CDR1 and CDR2: DFQATT and SNEGSKA (reference sequence). The CDR3 has 11 amino acids. CDR3 loop: CSARATLGYTF. In DNA, the CDR3 is TGCAGTGCTAGAGCGACCTTAGGCTACACCTTC.